This T cell receptor (beta chain) was profiled in a study of OX40 agonist ivuxolimab in advanced cancers. Looking at the study overall: Patient treatment consisted of intravenous ivuxolimab administration every 2 weeks at 0.01 to 10 mg/kg. Past anti-PD-1, anti-PD-L1 or anti-CTLA-4 therapy was accepted, and roughly 42% had received some.

After removal of 6 bases from V and 7 bases from J, the junction contained 7 bases not matched to a gene. Germline lookup yields CDR1 MNHEY and CDR2 SVGAGI. The CDR3 length is 13 residues. Only a few counts were recorded for this clone. TCRdb's table, derived via immunoSEQ multiplex PCR, lists solely in-frame clones and lacks some. Of about 60,000 clones in the sample, more than 85% are singletons; the top ten hold about 3.8%. This sample comprised CD4+ or CD8+ T cells sorted from blood, obtained in a trial of the OX40 agonist ivuxolimab. The rearrangement joins TRBV6-5 to TRBJ1-2; 8 nucleotides align to TRBD1. The TCR sequence derives from an adult with an advanced solid tumor such as melanoma, head and neck, liver or kidney cancer. CDR3 region: CASRQGGIGGYTF. The DNA for the CDR3 is TGTGCCAGCAGACAGGGGGGTATCGGTGGCTACACCTTC.